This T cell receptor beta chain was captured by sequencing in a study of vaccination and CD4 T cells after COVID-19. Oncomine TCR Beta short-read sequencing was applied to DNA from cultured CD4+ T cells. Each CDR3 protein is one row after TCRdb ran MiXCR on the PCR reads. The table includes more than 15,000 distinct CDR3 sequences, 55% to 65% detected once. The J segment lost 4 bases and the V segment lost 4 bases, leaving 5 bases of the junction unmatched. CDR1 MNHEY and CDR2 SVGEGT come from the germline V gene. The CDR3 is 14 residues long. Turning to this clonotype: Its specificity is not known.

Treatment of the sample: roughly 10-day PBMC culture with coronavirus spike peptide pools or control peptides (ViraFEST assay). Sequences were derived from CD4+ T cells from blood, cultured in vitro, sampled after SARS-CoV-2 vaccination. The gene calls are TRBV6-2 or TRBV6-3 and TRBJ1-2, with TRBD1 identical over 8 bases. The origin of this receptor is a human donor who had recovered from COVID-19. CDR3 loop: CASSSGTGRYGYTF. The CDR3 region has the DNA TGTGCCAGCAGTTCCGGGACAGGCCGCTATGGCTACACCTTC.